The present entry profiles one TCR beta chain with its context. It was with random hexamers that 0.5 to 1 ug RNA was reverse transcribed. Via MiXCR, TCRdb re-called the immunoSEQ multiplex PCR reads, giving one row per CDR3 protein. The sample lists 65,000 to 95,000 distinct CDR3 sequences, 94% occurring once. The T cells that were sequenced for TCR beta were CD8+ and CD4+ cells from blood. The entry originates in a study of CD8 T cells in Susac syndrome. CDR1 is DFQATT, CDR2 SNEGSKA, per germline (reference sequence). CDR3 size: 16 residues. V shed 6 bases, J shed 4 bases, and the junction held 13 bases outside the gene matches.

This receptor was identified in a human donor with Susac syndrome. Sequencing was carried out using CD8+ T cells from PBMCs. The J gene is TRBJ1-4, the V gene TRBV20-1, with 8 bases that match TRBD1. The CDR3 DNA sequence: TGCAGTGCCAAAGGACAGGGATGGGCCCTTAATGAAAAACTGTTTTTT. Its protein product is CSAKGQGWALNEKLFF.